The clone carrying this TCR beta chain was recorded a few times. The ends lost 6 bases at V and 6 bases at J; junction bases unmatched: 9. Germline-derived CDR1 and CDR2 are LNHDA and SQIVND (reference sequence). The CDR3 consists of 16 residues. The CDR3 regions of TCR beta were amplified from RNA transcripts. HTBI primers drove first-round RT-PCR of the TCR CDR3. Using its own MiXCR run on the multiplex PCR reads, TCRdb lists one record per CDR3 protein. The sample lists under 400,000 distinct CDR3 sequences, less than 15% occurring once. Criteria for exclusion of patients were uncontrolled infection, other autoimmune disease, pregnancy or lactation. This sample is part of a study of T cells in Graves' hyperthyroidism and ophthalmopathy. Study-wide background: Peripheral blood draws took place at initial diagnosis, ahead of any treatment.

The sequence was collected from a woman in her late teens or twenties with Graves' hyperthyroidism. The chain joins TRBV19 to TRBJ1-5; TRBD1 matches 12 bases. Material: blood. The CDR3 protein is CASRLEGQGAVQPQHF. CDR3 coding DNA: TGTGCCAGTAGGCTTGAGGGACAGGGGGCGGTTCAGCCCCAGCATTTT.